The 8 T cell receptor beta chains reported below all come from one sample, sequenced in a study. TCRdb recomputed calls from the RT-PCR reads with MiXCR, one row per CDR3 protein. The repertoire holds more than 550,000 distinct CDR3 sequences, with 13% to 15% as singletons. Sequencing input: memory CD4+ T cells from blood. Receptors originate from a female donor in good health, serving as a healthy control.

This clonotype was counted between two and nine times. This sequence joins TRBV3-1 and TRBJ2-1; 7 bases agree with TRBD1. The germline CDR1 and CDR2 sequences are LGHDT and YNNKEL (reference sequence). The CDR3 sequence is 16 residues long. With 1 base clipped from V and 4 bases from J, the junction kept 7 bases outside the gene matches. The CDR3 reads CASSQGSGTDYNEQFF. CDR3 DNA sequence: TGTGCCAGCAGCCAAGGGTCGGGGACAGATTACAATGAGCAGTTCTTC.

Ten or more counts support this clonotype. The chain recombines TRBV5-1 with TRBJ1-2; D is possibly TRBD1 (5 bases). The V gene's germline CDR1 is SGHRS and CDR2 YFSETQ. This CDR3 comprises 15 residues. Trimming left V 4 bases short and J 4 bases short, with 17 bases between. In DNA form, the CDR3 reads TGCGCCAGCAGCCAGAACTCGGGACGGATCTATGGCTACACCTTC. Translating gives CASSQNSGRIYGYTF.

The genes are TRBV20-1 and TRBJ2-7; 8 positions agree with TRBD1. The junction had 7 bases not matched to a gene; V was cut back by 1 base and J by 5 bases. There are 14 residues in the CDR3. Looked up from germline, CDR1 is DFQATT and CDR2 is SNEGSKA (reference sequence). The CDR3, as DNA: TGCAGTGCTAGAGTAAGGCAGGGGGCGGACGAGCAGTACTTC. The encoded protein is CSARVRQGADEQYF.

Many counts were recorded for this clonotype. The chain is built from TRBV10-3 and TRBJ1-1; the match to TRBD1 covers 7 bases. The CDR3 sequence is 15 residues long. The germline gives CDR1 ENHRY, CDR2 SYGVKD. V gave up 2 bases and J gave up 0 bases; unmatched junction bases: 3. The CDR3 nucleotides are TGTGCCATCAGTGAGCAGACAGGGATGAACACTGAAGCTTTCTTT. It specifies CAISEQTGMNTEAFF.

This clonotype turned up a few times. The chain is built from TRBV7-2 and TRBJ2-5; tentatively, D is TRBD1 or TRBD2 (6 bases each). V was clipped by 3 bases and J by 5 bases, with 16 bases between them. Germline CDR1 reads SGHTA; CDR2 reads FQGNSA. The CDR3 consists of 15 residues. The CDR3 DNA reads TGTGCCAGCAGCTTTAATCCGGGGGCTCTGGAGACCCAGTACTTC. Translation: CASSFNPGALETQYF.

This clonotype was seen a few times. J is TRBJ2-1 and V is TRBV5-1, with 10 bases fitting TRBD2. The CDR3 length is 15 residues. Germline trimming cut 4 bases from V and 8 bases from J; bases unmatched to any gene: 9. Germline V lookup: CDR1 SGHRS, CDR2 YFSETQ. The CDR3 bases are TGCGCCAGCAGCACCCTAGCGGGAGTTCTTGATGAGCAGTTCTTC. Translating it yields CASSTLAGVLDEQFF.

This chain connects TRBV6-2 or TRBV6-3 to TRBJ2-7, with 11 bases identical to TRBD2. Per the germline V gene, CDR1 is MNHEY and CDR2 is SVGEGT. After removal of 5 bases from V and 5 bases from J, the junction contained 11 bases not matched to a gene. The CDR3 runs 16 residues. CDR3 residues: CASSNGASSGRNEQYF. The CDR3 bases are TGTGCCAGCAGTAACGGCGCCTCTAGCGGGAGGAACGAGCAGTACTTC.

In its sample, this clonotype was seen many times. The genes are TRBV20-1 and TRBJ2-2, with D possibly TRBD1 on 5 matching bases. The ends were cut back, 0 bases at V and 0 bases at J, with 11 bases in the middle. The length of the CDR3 is 16 residues. From germline, CDR1 is DFQATT and CDR2 SNEGSKA (reference sequence). CDR3 in DNA: TGCAGTGCTAGAGATCCAGGGATCGCGAACACCGGGGAGCTGTTTTTT. Amino acid sequence: CSARDPGIANTGELFF.